This T cell receptor beta chain was obtained from a study of blood T cell repertoires in COVID-19. Study-level background: Sites in the United States, Italy and Spain provided acute and convalescent COVID-19 samples. PBMCs, B-cell-depleted T cells, or T cells provided the cDNA or gDNA that made up the material.

How the authors handled the data: Amplified reference gene primers provided the basis for estimating nucleated cell counts. The repertoire was sequenced with immunoSEQ multiplex PCR; TCRdb's copy has only in-frame clones and lacks some. The V and J calls and the clone size are those of that table, but D and trimming were determined from the DNA. The sample includes 200,000 to 250,000 clones, roughly 90% of them seen just once. The material sequenced was peripheral blood. This TCR came from a woman between 55 and 75 years old with acute or convalescent COVID-19.

CDR3 sequence (DNA): TGTGCCATCAGTGGGGGGACATTAGAAAAACTGTTTTTT. Amino acid sequence: CAISGGTLEKLFF. The genes are TRBV10-3 and TRBJ1-4, with D perhaps TRBD1 (6 bases). Trimming took off 4 bases at V and 8 bases at J, with 11 bases between the two ends. The CDR3 sequence is 13 residues long. Germline V gives CDR1 ENHRY, CDR2 SYGVKD.